This T cell receptor beta chain comes out of a study of CXCR3 chemokines and chemotherapy response in bladder cancer. TCRdb passed the PCR reads through MiXCR, listing each CDR3 protein once. In the table there are 13,000 or so distinct CDR3 sequences, roughly 12% of which are singletons. In its sample, this clonotype was seen a few times. The V end lost 2 bases, the J end lost 1 base, and 11 bases lay between the germline ends. CDR1 KGHSH and CDR2 LQKENI come from the germline V gene. The CDR3 runs to 15 residues. The J gene is TRBJ1-1, the V gene TRBV18; tentatively, D is TRBD1 (5 bases). The sequence came from a human donor with bladder cancer that did not respond to neoadjuvant chemotherapy. This sample was taken from a patient whose treatment included neoadjuvant chemotherapy. CDR3 sequence reads: CASSPRGAGNTEAFF. CDR3 bases: TGTGCCAGCTCACCAAGAGGGGCGGGGAACACTGAAGCTTTCTTT.